This T cell receptor (beta chain) was captured by sequencing in a study of T cells after yellow fever vaccination. TCRdb independently ran MiXCR on the 5' RACE reads; one entry per CDR3 protein. The sample yields roughly 45,000 distinct CDR3 sequences, about 7% seen once. V was clipped by 1 base and J by 1 base, with 14 bases between them. The CDR3 extends over 17 amino acids. Germline V CDR1 and CDR2: SEHNR, FQNEAQ (reference sequence). The sequence was collected from a man aged 25-40 years who received the YFV17D yellow fever vaccine. This specimen consisted of CD8+ T cells not binding an NS4B(214-222) dextramer, sorted from PBMCs, obtained 45 days after the yellow fever booster vaccination. This chain uses TRBV7-9 with TRBJ2-1; D might be TRBD2 (6 bases). The CDR3 sequence is CASSLVSGVKSYNEQFF. Here the CDR3 DNA reads TGTGCCAGCAGCTTAGTGTCGGGGGTTAAGTCCTACAATGAGCAGTTCTTC.